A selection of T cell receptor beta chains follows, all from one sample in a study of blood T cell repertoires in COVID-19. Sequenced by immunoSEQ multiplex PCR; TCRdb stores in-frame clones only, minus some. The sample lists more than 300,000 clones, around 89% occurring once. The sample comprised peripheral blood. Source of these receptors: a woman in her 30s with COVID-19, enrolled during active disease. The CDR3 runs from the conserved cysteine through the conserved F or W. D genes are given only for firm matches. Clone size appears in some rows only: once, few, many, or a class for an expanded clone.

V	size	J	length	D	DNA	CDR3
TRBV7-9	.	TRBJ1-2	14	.	TGTGCCAGCAGCTCCCATCAGCAGGGGAATGGCTACACCTTC	CASSSHQQGNGYTF
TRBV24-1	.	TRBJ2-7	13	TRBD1	TGTGCCATTCCGGGACAGCCTGTTTACGAGCAGTACTTC	CAIPGQPVYEQYF
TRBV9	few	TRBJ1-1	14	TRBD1	TGTGCCAGCAGCCCATGGACAGGAATACCTGAAGCTTTCTTT	CASSPWTGIPEAFF
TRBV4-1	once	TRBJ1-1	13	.	TGCGCCAGCAGCCAGAGGGGAGGTAATGAAGCTTTCTTT	CASSQRGGNEAFF
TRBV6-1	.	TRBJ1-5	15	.	TGTGCCAGCAGTGAAGCGCGGAGGGGAGGACAGCCCCAGCATTTT	CASSEARRGGQPQHF
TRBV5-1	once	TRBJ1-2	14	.	TGCGCCAGCAGCCCACGGACTGGGAATTATGGCTACACCTTC	CASSPRTGNYGYTF
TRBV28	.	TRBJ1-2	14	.	TGTGCCAGCACCCCGTTGAACTTAATCTATGGCTACACCTTC	CASTPLNLIYGYTF
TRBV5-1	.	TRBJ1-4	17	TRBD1	TGCGCCAGCAGCCCTGGACAGGGATCGCTTGCTAATGAAAAACTGTTTTTT	CASSPGQGSLANEKLFF
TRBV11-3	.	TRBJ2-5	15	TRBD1	TGTGCCAGCAGCCCAGGGGGCAGGTCTCAAGAGACCCAGTACTTC	CASSPGGRSQETQYF
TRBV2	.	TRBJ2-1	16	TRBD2	TGTGCCAGCAGTGAGTCTAGCGGGGGGGCCTACAATGAGCAGTTCTTC	CASSESSGGAYNEQFF
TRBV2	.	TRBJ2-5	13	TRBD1	TGTGCCAGTCACGACAGGGACCAAGAGACCCAGTACTTC	CASHDRDQETQYF
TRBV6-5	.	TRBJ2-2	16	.	TGTGCCAGCAGTTACTCCCTCGGGCTAGCGAAAGGGGAGCTGTTTTTT	CASSYSLGLAKGELFF
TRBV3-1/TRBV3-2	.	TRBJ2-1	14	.	TGTGCCAGCAGCCGGACACGTTACTACAATGAGCAGTTCTTC	CASSRTRYYNEQFF
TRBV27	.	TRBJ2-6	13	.	TGTGCCAGCAGTTTCGGTGGGGCCAACGTCCTGACTTTC	CASSFGGANVLTF
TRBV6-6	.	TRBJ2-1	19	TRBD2	TGTGCCAGCAGTCCCGAGGTTATACTAGCGGGGGGCCGTACCAATGAGCAGTTCTTC	CASSPEVILAGGRTNEQFF
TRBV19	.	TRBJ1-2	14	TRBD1	TGTGCCAGTAGTGAGGCGGGACAGGTTAAGGGCTACACCTTC	CASSEAGQVKGYTF
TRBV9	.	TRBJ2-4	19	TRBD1	TGTGCCAGCAGCGTAGCTGAAGAAGTTGGGACAGGTCACCGAAACATTCAGTACTTC	CASSVAEEVGTGHRNIQYF
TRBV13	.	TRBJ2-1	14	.	TGTGCCAGCAGCCCGAGACAAACCTACAATGAGCAGTTCTTC	CASSPRQTYNEQFF
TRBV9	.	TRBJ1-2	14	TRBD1	TGTGCCAGCAGCGTAGAACAGGGGGCTGGCGGCTACACCTTC	CASSVEQGAGGYTF
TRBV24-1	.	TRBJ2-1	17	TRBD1	TGTGCCACCAGTGATTCCGCCTCCGGGACAGCCTACAATGAGCAGTTCTTC	CATSDSASGTAYNEQFF
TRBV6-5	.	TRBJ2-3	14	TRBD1	TGTGCCAGCAGACGACAGGGGACCACAGATACGCAGTATTTT	CASRRQGTTDTQYF
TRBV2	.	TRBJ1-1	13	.	TGTGCCAGCAGTGCGGTGGGGGGAAGTGGAGCTTTCTTT	CASSAVGGSGAFF